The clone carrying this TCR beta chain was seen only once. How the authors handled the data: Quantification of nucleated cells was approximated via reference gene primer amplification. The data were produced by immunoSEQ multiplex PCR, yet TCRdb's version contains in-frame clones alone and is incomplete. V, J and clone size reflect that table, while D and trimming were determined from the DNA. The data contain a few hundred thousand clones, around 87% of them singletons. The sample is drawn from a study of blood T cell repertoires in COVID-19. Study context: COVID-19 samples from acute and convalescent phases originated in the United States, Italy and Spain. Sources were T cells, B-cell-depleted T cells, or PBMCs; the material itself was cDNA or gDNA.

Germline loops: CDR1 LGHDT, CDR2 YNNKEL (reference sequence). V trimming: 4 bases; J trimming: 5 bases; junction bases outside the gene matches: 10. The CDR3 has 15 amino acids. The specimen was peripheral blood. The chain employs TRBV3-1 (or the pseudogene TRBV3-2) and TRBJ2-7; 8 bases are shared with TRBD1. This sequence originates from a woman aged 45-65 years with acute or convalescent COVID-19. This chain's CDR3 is CASSPLWTGLNEQYF. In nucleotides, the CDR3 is TGTGCCAGCAGCCCACTTTGGACAGGGCTGAACGAGCAGTACTTC.